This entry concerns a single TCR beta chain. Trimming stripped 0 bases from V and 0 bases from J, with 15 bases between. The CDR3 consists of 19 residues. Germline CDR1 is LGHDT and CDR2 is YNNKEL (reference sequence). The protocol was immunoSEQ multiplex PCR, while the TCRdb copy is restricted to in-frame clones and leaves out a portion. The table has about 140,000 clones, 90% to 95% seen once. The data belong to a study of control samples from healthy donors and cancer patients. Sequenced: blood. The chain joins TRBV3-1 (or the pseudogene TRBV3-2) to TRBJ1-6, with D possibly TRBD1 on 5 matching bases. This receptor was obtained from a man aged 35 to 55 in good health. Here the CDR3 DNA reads TGTGCCAGCAGCCAAGATCGGGGGATCAGTAACTCCTATAATTCACCCCTCCACTTT. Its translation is CASSQDRGISNSYNSPLHF.